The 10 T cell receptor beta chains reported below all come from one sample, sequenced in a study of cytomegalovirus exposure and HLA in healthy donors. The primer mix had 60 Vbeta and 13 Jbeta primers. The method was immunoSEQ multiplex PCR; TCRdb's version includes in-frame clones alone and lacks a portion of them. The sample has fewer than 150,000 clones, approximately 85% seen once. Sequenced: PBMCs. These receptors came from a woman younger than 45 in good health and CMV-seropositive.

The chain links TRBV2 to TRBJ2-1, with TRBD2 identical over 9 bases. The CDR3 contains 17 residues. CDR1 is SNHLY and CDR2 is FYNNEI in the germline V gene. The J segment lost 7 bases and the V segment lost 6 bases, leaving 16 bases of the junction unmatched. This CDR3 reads CASSLQAPSAGGNEQFF. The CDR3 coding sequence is TGTGCCAGCAGCCTTCAAGCCCCCAGCGCGGGAGGGAATGAGCAGTTCTTC.

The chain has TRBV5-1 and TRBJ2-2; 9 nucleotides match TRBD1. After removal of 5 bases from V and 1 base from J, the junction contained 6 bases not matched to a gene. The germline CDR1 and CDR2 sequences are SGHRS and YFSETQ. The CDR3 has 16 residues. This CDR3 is CASSPDRGKNTGELFF. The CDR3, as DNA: TGCGCCAGCAGTCCCGACAGGGGGAAGAACACCGGGGAGCTGTTTTTT.

Here the CDR3 reads CASSPPGQGLITEAFF. The DNA for the CDR3 is TGTGCCAGCAGCCCACCGGGACAAGGGCTCATAACTGAAGCTTTCTTT. The chain links TRBV2 to TRBJ1-1, with D tentatively TRBD1 (6 bases). From germline, CDR1 is SNHLY and CDR2 FYNNEI. The CDR3 totals 16 residues. V was cut by 6 bases and J by 5 bases, with 22 bases left in between.

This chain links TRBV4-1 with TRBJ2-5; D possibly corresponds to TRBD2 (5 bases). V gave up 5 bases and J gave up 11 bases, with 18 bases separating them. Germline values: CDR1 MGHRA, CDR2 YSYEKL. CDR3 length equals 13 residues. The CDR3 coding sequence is TGCGCCAGCAGCGGAGGCCCAGGACTTGAGCAGTACTTC. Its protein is CASSGGPGLEQYF.

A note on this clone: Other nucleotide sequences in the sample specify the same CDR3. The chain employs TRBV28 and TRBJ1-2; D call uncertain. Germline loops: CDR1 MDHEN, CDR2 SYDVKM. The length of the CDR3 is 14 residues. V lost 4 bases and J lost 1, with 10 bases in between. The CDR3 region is CASSSGGSNYGYTF. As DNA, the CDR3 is TGTGCCAGCAGTTCTGGCGGCAGTAACTATGGCTACACCTTC.

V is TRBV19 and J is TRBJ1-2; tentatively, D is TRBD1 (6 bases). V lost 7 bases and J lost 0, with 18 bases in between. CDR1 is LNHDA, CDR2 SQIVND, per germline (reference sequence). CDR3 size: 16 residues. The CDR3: CASTPGGLTPNYGYTF. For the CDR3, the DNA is TGTGCCAGTACCCCGGGGGGGCTAACCCCTAACTATGGCTACACCTTC.

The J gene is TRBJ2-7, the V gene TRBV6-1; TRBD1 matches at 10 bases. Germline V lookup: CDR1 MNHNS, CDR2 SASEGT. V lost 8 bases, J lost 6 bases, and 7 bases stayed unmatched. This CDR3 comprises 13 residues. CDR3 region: CASSDRGHSEQYF. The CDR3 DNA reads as TGTGCCAGCTCTGACAGGGGGCATTCCGAGCAGTACTTC.

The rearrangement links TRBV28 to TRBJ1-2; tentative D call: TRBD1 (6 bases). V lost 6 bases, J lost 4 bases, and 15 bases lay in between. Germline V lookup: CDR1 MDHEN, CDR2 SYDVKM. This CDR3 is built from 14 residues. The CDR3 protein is CASRPGGASYGYTF. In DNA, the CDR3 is TGTGCCAGCAGACCCGGGGGGGCTAGCTATGGCTACACCTTC.

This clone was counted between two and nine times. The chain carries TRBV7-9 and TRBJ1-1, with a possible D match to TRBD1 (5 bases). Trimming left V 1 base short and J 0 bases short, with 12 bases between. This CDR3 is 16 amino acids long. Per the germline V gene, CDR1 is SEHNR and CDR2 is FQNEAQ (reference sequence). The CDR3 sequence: CASSLVGQGMNTEAFF. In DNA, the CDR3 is TGTGCCAGCAGCTTAGTGGGGCAGGGCATGAACACTGAAGCTTTCTTT.

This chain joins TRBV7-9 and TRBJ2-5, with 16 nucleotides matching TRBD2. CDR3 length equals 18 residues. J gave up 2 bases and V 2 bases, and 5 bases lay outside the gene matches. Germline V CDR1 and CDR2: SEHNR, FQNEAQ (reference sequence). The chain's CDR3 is CASSLPTGLAGGQETQYF. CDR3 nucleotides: TGTGCCAGCAGCTTACCAACGGGACTAGCGGGGGGGCAAGAGACCCAGTACTTC.